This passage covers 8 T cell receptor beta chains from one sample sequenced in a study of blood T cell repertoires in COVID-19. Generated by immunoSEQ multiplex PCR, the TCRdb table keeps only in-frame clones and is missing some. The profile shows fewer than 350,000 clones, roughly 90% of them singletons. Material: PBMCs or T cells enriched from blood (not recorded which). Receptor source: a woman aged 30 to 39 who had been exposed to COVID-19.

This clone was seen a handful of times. CDR3 nucleotide sequence: TGTGCCGGGGCCACCGAACTAAATCAGCCCCAGCATTTT. This codes for CAGATELNQPQHF. The chain employs TRBV28 and TRBJ1-5; the D gene is possibly TRBD1 (5 bases). The CDR3 has 13 amino acids. V gave up 11 bases and J gave up 4 bases, with 15 bases separating them. Germline-derived CDR1 and CDR2 are MDHEN and SYDVKM.

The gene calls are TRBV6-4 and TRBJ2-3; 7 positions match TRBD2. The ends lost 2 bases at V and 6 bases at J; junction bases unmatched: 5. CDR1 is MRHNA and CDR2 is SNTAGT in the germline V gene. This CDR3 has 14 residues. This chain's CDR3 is CASSDAGVSDTQYF. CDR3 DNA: TGTGCCAGCAGTGACGCGGGGGTTTCGGATACGCAGTATTTT.

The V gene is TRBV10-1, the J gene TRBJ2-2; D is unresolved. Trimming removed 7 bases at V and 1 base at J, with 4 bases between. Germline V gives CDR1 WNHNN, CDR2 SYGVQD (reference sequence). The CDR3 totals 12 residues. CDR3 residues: CASTGNTGELFF. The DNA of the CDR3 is TGCGCCAGCACAGGGAACACCGGGGAGCTGTTTTTT.

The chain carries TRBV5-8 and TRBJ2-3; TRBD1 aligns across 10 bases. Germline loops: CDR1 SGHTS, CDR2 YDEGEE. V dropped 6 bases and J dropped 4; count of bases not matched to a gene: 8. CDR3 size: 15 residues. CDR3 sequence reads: CASNPRDRGADTQYF. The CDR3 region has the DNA TGTGCCAGCAACCCCCGGGACAGGGGAGCAGATACGCAGTATTTT. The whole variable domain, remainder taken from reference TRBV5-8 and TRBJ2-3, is EAGVTQSPTHLIKTRGQQATLRCSPISGHTSVYWYQQALGLGLQFLLWYDEGEERNRGNFPPRFSGRQFPNYSSELNVNALELEDSALYLCASNPRDRGADTQYFGPGTRLTVL.

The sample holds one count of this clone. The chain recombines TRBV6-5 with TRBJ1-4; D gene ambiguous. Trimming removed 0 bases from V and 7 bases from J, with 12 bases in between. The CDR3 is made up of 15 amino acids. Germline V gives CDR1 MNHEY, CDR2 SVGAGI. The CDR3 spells CASSYSGEASEKLFF. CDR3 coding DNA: TGTGCCAGCAGTTACTCAGGAGAGGCGAGTGAAAAACTGTTTTTT.

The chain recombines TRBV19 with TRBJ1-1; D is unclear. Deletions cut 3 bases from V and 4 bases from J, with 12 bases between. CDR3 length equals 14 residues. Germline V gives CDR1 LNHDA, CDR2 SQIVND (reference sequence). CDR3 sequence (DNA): TGTGCCAGTAGTATCTCGGGATCGGGCACTGAAGCTTTCTTT. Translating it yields CASSISGSGTEAFF. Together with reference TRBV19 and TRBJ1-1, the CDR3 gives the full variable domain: DGGITQSPKYLFRKEGQNVTLSCEQNLNHDAMYWYRQDPGQGLRLIYYSQIVNDFQKGDIAEGYSVSREKKESFPLTVTSAQKNPTAFYLCASSISGSGTEAFFGQGTRLTVV.

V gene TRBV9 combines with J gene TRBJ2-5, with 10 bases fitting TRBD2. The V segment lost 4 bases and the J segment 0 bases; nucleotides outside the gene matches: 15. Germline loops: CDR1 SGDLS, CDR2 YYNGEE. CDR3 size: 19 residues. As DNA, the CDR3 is TGTGCCAGCAGCCCCCGAGGTAGCGGGAGGTCACATTACCAAGAGACCCAGTACTTC. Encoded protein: CASSPRGSGRSHYQETQYF.

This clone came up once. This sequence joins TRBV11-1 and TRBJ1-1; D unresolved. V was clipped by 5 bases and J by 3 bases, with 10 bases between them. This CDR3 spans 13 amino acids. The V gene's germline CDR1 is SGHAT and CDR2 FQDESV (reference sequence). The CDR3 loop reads CASSPRHDTEAFF. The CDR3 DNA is TGTGCCAGCAGCCCTCGACACGACACTGAAGCTTTCTTT.